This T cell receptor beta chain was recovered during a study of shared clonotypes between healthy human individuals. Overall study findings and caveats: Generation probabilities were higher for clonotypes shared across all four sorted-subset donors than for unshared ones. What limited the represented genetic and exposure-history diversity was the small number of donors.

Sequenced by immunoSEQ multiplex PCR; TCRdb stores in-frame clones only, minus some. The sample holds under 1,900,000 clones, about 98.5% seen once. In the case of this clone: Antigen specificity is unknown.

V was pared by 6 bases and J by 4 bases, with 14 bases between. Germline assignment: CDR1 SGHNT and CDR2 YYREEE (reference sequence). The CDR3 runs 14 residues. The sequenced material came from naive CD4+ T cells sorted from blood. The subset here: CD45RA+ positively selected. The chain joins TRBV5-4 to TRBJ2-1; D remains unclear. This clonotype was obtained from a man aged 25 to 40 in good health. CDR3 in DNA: TGTGCCAGCACCGTCCTTAAACAATACAATGAGCAGTTCTTC. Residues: CASTVLKQYNEQFF.